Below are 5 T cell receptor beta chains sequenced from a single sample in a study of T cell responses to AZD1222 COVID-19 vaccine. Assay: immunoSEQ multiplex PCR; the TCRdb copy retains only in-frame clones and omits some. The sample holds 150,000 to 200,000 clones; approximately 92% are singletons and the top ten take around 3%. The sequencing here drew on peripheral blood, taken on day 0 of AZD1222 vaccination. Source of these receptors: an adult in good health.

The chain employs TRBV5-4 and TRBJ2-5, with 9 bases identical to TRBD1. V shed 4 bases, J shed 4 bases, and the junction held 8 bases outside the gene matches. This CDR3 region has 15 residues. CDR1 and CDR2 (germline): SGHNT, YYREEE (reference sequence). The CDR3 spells CASSPSTGGGETQYF. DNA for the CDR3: TGTGCCAGCAGCCCTTCAACAGGGGGCGGAGAGACCCAGTACTTC.

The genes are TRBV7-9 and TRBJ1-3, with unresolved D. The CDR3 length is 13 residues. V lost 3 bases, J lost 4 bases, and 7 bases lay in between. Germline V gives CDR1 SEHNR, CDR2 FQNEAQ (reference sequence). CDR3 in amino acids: CASSFPPGNTIYF. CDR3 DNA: TGTGCCAGCAGCTTCCCCCCCGGAAACACCATATATTTT. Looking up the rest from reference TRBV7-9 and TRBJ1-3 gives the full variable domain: DTGVSQNPRHKITKRGQNVTFRCDPISEHNRLYWYRQTLGQGPEFLTYFQNEAQLEKSRLLSDRFSAERPKGSFSTLEIQRTEQGDSAMYLCASSFPPGNTIYFGEGSWLTVV.

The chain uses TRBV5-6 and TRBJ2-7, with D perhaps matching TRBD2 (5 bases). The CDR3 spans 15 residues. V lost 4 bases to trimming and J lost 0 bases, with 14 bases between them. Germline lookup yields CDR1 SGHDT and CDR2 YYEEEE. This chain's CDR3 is CASSRNPGNSYEQYF. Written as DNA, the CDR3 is TGTGCCAGCAGCCGAAATCCCGGGAACTCCTACGAGCAGTACTTC.

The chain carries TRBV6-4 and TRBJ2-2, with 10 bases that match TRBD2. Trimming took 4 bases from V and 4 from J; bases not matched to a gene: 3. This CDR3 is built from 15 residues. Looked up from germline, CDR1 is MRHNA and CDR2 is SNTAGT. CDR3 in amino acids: CASSVLAGGTGELFF. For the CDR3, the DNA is TGTGCCAGCAGTGTTTTAGCGGGAGGCACCGGGGAGCTGTTTTTT.

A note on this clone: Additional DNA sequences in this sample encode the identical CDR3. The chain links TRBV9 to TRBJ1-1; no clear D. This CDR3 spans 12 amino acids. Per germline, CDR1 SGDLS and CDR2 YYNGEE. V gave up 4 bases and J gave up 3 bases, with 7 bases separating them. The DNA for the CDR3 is TGTGCCAGCAGCCCGGAGGACACTGAAGCTTTCTTT. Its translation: CASSPEDTEAFF.